This T cell receptor beta chain emerged from a study of control samples from healthy donors and cancer patients. Profiled with immunoSEQ multiplex PCR; TCRdb holds only in-frame clones, not every one. The table has approximately 81,000 clones, approximately 94% seen once. CDR1 and CDR2 (germline): WNHNN, SYGVQD (reference sequence). The CDR3 has 13 amino acids. V was pared by 5 bases and J by 6 bases, with 13 bases between. The sequence was collected from a woman aged 18-29 years in good health. The chain carries TRBV10-1 and TRBJ1-1, with D possibly matching TRBD1 (6 bases). What was sequenced was blood. CDR3 in DNA: TGCGCCAGCAGTACAGGGATGCAGGCTGAAGCTTTCTTT. Its protein product is CASSTGMQAEAFF.